The TCR beta chain described here comes from a study of beta chain features in type 1 diabetes (dated by TCRdb to the late 2010s). As for the study more broadly: Patients and healthy donors did not differ in mean age, gender distribution, total cell number or subset yield. Across all samples, around 99 million sorted cells were examined, and cell number per subset correlated strongly with RNA yield. The study compared the TCRB repertoires of sorted circulating CD4+ T cell subsets in recently diagnosed type 1 diabetes patients with those in matched healthy donors. Naive and central memory subsets were obtained from all 30 or so donors, but regulatory and stem cell-like memory subsets were isolated from only 8 patients and 8 healthy donors. Beyond this particular receptor, the publication reports: Shorter templates might be favored by PCR, yet because patient and control samples were amplified and corrected together, any such skew would affect both groups equally. The naive, central memory and regulatory TCRB repertoires appeared to resemble one another more closely among patients than among healthy donors. Only small numbers of individuals were included in the HLA sub-analyses, which left unresolved whether HLA type had any influence on TCRB rearrangement. Because cDNA was sequenced instead of genomic DNA, highly expressing activated cells could be over-represented, though the groups showed no difference in activation or CD3 levels. Fewer insertions and more nucleotide deletions at VDJ recombination sites were observed in patients with type 1 diabetes, implying thymic rearrangement abnormalities. A moderate but significant shortening of TCRB CDR3 length was observed in type 1 diabetes patients in all four CD4+ subsets.

The entire isolated RNA was reverse transcribed using the High Capacity cDNA Reverse Transcription Kit, and thus expressed TCRB transcripts were sequenced. Deep immunoSEQ sequencing was applied to naive, central memory and regulatory T cell samples, giving an average of roughly 3.5 million total reads per sample. Sorted cells were lysed in RLT buffer and RNA was extracted with DNase-treated RNeasy Micro or Mini kits, depending on cell number. To prevent cross-contamination, each cell subset was processed individually, whereas patient and healthy donor samples were processed jointly. TCRB sequences were amplified from cDNA with the immunoSEQ multiplex PCR, producing 87-bp fragments spanning the CDR3 region. Sequencing of the amplicons was done on the Illumina HiSeq platform. For the original study's pipeline: Synthetic template baselines were used to correct PCR bias computationally, reads within Hamming distance 2 were collapsed, and singletons that could not be merged were discarded. Reads were aligned against IMGT so that V, D and J genes, CDR3 length and insertions or deletions at six rearrangement sites could be assigned. Within each subset, clonotype counts were normalized to sorted cell number, after which true diversity and Gini coefficients were computed with the tcR R package. The overlap coefficient, calculated on TCRB nucleotide sequences, was used to quantify repertoire sharing. As a proxy for the pre-selection repertoire, out-of-frame TCRB sequences from naive cells were analyzed. In its TCRdb copy, this immuneACCESS table keeps in-frame sequences only and misses some clones. Where compared with another copy, unresolved V genes explain less than half of these, and the others have no known cause. That table is the source of V, J and clone size, and D and trimming were worked out from the DNA. The sample data list approximately 600,000 clones, and roughly an eighth of these were observed just once. Of the sample, roughly 0.12% falls within the top ten clones.

Each donor gave one peripheral blood draw, about 110 mL on average, collected into heparinised tubes. Using a panel that included CD45RO, CCR7, CD25, CD127, CD95 and CD27, naive, central memory, regulatory and stem cell-like memory CD4+ T cells were sorted on a BD FACSAria II. Purity was above 98% for every sorted population. PBMCs were isolated immediately by Lymphoprep density gradient centrifugation and stained directly without culture. Samples were stained and sorted in pairs, with one healthy donor and one patient per experiment, so that batch effects were minimized. CDR1 GTSNPN and CDR2 SVGIG are derived from the germline V gene (reference sequence). At the junction V is shortened by 5 bases and J by 5 bases, with 17 bases in between. From the cysteine up to the phenylalanine, the CDR3 has a length of 14 residues. The sequence is cut down to CDR3 DNA, 42 bases in frame from base 1. Details on this clone: The antigen this receptor binds is unknown. No much larger clone exists at a distance of one base, and base qualities are not known.

Sequences were obtained from naive CD4+ T cells from blood. The meaning of the sample's cell subset or site label: true naive CD4+ T cells. The TCR originated in a man younger than 40 with type 1 diabetes. The sequence is built from TRBV30 and TRBJ2-3; the D segment is perhaps TRBD1 or TRBD2, each sharing 5 matched bases. The CDR3 amino acid sequence is: CAWAGTANGDTQYF. The DNA reads as follows: TGTGCCTGGGCCGGGACGGCCAACGGAGATACGCAGTATTTT.